This is a list of T cell receptor beta chains from one sample in a study of CD8+CD57+ T cells in acquired aplastic anemia. TCRdb reprocessed the reads via MiXCR and lists one record per CDR3 protein. The sample has approximately 150,000 distinct CDR3 sequences; about 45% are singletons. The sample consisted of sorted CD4+, CD8+, or CD8+CD57+ T cells (not recorded which) from PBMCs. All receptors derive from a human donor with aplastic anemia. Each CDR3 is given with its conserved first and last residue. D genes are given only for firm matches. Clone size is given for some rows only: seen once, a few or many times, or a class if the clone is expanded.

v_call: TRBV9; j_call: TRBJ2-1; clone_size: few; d_call: -; cdr3_nt: TGTGCCAGCAGCCCCCGCTGGGGGAGTGGCTACAATGAGCAGTTCTTC; cdr3_aa: CASSPRWGSGYNEQFF
v_call: TRBV6-1; j_call: TRBJ1-2; clone_size: -; d_call: TRBD1; cdr3_nt: TGTGCCAGCAGTGACCCTGGGGGACAGGACTATGGCTACACCTTC; cdr3_aa: CASSDPGGQDYGYTF
v_call: TRBV3-1; j_call: TRBJ1-1; clone_size: -; d_call: TRBD1; cdr3_nt: TGTGCCAGCAGCCAAGGGGACAGGGGCACCGCCAAAGCTTTCTTT; cdr3_aa: CASSQGDRGTAKAFF
v_call: TRBV10-3; j_call: TRBJ2-1; clone_size: -; d_call: TRBD2; cdr3_nt: TGTGCCAGCAATCCCTGGGCGGGGGGGCCTAGCAATGAGCAGTTCTTC; cdr3_aa: CASNPWAGGPSNEQFF
v_call: TRBV25-1; j_call: TRBJ2-5; clone_size: few; d_call: -; cdr3_nt: TGTGCCAGCAGACAGGGTCCGGTTACCCAGTACTTC; cdr3_aa: CASRQGPVTQYF
v_call: TRBV2; j_call: TRBJ2-7; clone_size: -; d_call: TRBD1; cdr3_nt: TGTGCCAGCAGGGGGACAGGGGGCGTTGGGCAGTACTTC; cdr3_aa: CASRGTGGVGQYF
v_call: TRBV12-3/TRBV12-4; j_call: TRBJ2-2; clone_size: -; d_call: -; cdr3_nt: TGTGCCAGCAGGTACCTAGCTAACACCGGGGAGCTGTTTTTT; cdr3_aa: CASRYLANTGELFF
v_call: TRBV7-9; j_call: TRBJ2-1; clone_size: many; d_call: -; cdr3_nt: TGTGCCAGCAGCTTAGACCAAGGGGGGCAGTTCTTC; cdr3_aa: CASSLDQGGQFF
v_call: TRBV25-1; j_call: TRBJ2-3; clone_size: -; d_call: TRBD1; cdr3_nt: TGTGCCAGCAGTGAATTTGGCAGGGGGCTAGGAGATACGCAGTATTTT; cdr3_aa: CASSEFGRGLGDTQYF
v_call: TRBV5-1; j_call: TRBJ2-3; clone_size: many; d_call: -; cdr3_nt: TGCGCCAGCAGCTTGGGTGTAGGAAGTTCCGTCACAGATACGCAGTATTTT; cdr3_aa: CASSLGVGSSVTDTQYF
v_call: TRBV14; j_call: TRBJ2-1; clone_size: few; d_call: TRBD2; cdr3_nt: TGTGCCAGCAGCCGGGCTAGCGGATGGGACAATGAGCAGTTCTTC; cdr3_aa: CASSRASGWDNEQFF
v_call: TRBV20-1; j_call: TRBJ2-5; clone_size: many; d_call: -; cdr3_nt: TGCAGTGCTCGGAGGGACCTGAAGGAGACCCAGTACTTC; cdr3_aa: CSARRDLKETQYF
v_call: TRBV2; j_call: TRBJ1-1; clone_size: -; d_call: TRBD1; cdr3_nt: TGTGCCAGCAGAGACGACAGGGGGTTGGCTTTCTTT; cdr3_aa: CASRDDRGLAFF
v_call: TRBV25-1; j_call: TRBJ1-2; clone_size: few; d_call: -; cdr3_nt: TGTGCCAGCAGGTCAGGGAGCTATGGCTACACCTTC; cdr3_aa: CASRSGSYGYTF
v_call: TRBV2; j_call: TRBJ1-5; clone_size: -; d_call: -; cdr3_nt: TGTGCCAGCAGTGAACTCGGGGTGAAGGTAGGGCATTTT; cdr3_aa: CASSELGVKVGHF
v_call: TRBV5-8; j_call: TRBJ2-5; clone_size: -; d_call: TRBD1; cdr3_nt: TGTGCCAGCAGCATTGGACAGGGGAGCCTCCAAGAGACCCAGTACTTC; cdr3_aa: CASSIGQGSLQETQYF
v_call: TRBV3-1; j_call: TRBJ1-4; clone_size: -; d_call: -; cdr3_nt: TGTGCCAGCAGCCAAGATATTAATGAAAAACTGTTTTTT; cdr3_aa: CASSQDINEKLFF
v_call: TRBV2; j_call: TRBJ2-7; clone_size: -; d_call: -; cdr3_nt: TGTGCCAGCAGTGCCGGGGACATTGTAGGAATCGAGCAGTACTTC; cdr3_aa: CASSAGDIVGIEQYF
v_call: TRBV7-2; j_call: TRBJ2-5; clone_size: -; d_call: TRBD2; cdr3_nt: TGTGCCAGCAGCCGCGACCGGACTAGCGCAGAGACCCAGTACTTC; cdr3_aa: CASSRDRTSAETQYF
v_call: TRBV5-1; j_call: TRBJ2-2; clone_size: -; d_call: -; cdr3_nt: TGCGCCGGCAGCTTGAGTGGAGGCACCGGGGAGCTGTTTTTT; cdr3_aa: CAGSLSGGTGELFF
v_call: TRBV10-3; j_call: TRBJ2-2; clone_size: many; d_call: TRBD1; cdr3_nt: TGTGCCGTCAGGGACAGGGGGAACACCGGGGAGCTGTTTTTT; cdr3_aa: CAVRDRGNTGELFF
v_call: TRBV2; j_call: TRBJ1-2; clone_size: -; d_call: -; cdr3_nt: TGTGCCAGCAGTGAATATGGTGATGGCTACACCTTC; cdr3_aa: CASSEYGDGYTF
v_call: TRBV7-2; j_call: TRBJ1-5; clone_size: many; d_call: -; cdr3_nt: TGTGCCAGCAGCCTTCTGAGGGTGAGCAATCAGCCCCAGCATTTT; cdr3_aa: CASSLLRVSNQPQHF
v_call: TRBV4-2; j_call: TRBJ1-1; clone_size: many; d_call: TRBD1; cdr3_nt: TGTGCCAGCAGCCACGGGACAGACCACACTGAAGCTTTCTTT; cdr3_aa: CASSHGTDHTEAFF
v_call: TRBV19; j_call: TRBJ2-2; clone_size: many; d_call: -; cdr3_nt: TGTGCCAGTAGCTCACAGGGGAACACCGGGGAGCTGTTTTTT; cdr3_aa: CASSSQGNTGELFF
v_call: TRBV6-1; j_call: TRBJ1-4; clone_size: -; d_call: -; cdr3_nt: TGTGCCAGCAGTGAAGTTGCGGCAACTAATGAAAAACTGTTTTTT; cdr3_aa: CASSEVAATNEKLFF
v_call: TRBV15; j_call: TRBJ1-1; clone_size: -; d_call: -; cdr3_nt: TGTGCCACCAGCAGCAGATTTGGGCAGGAAGCTTTCTTT; cdr3_aa: CATSSRFGQEAFF
v_call: TRBV14; j_call: TRBJ2-7; clone_size: -; d_call: -; cdr3_nt: TGTGCCAGCAGCCAAGATCGCTACGAGCAGTACTTC; cdr3_aa: CASSQDRYEQYF
v_call: TRBV20-1; j_call: TRBJ2-7; clone_size: once; d_call: -; cdr3_nt: TGCAGTGCTAGACCTGGGGGCGCCTACGAGCAGTACTTC; cdr3_aa: CSARPGGAYEQYF
v_call: TRBV19; j_call: TRBJ1-1; clone_size: -; d_call: -; cdr3_nt: TGTGCCAGTAGACTCGTGGACTGGAACACTGAAGCTTTCTTT; cdr3_aa: CASRLVDWNTEAFF
v_call: TRBV29-1; j_call: TRBJ1-2; clone_size: -; d_call: -; cdr3_nt: TGCAGCGTTGATTCGGGACTGACTGCGACCTATGGCTACACCTTC; cdr3_aa: CSVDSGLTATYGYTF
v_call: TRBV9; j_call: TRBJ1-6; clone_size: -; d_call: -; cdr3_nt: TGTGCCAGCAGCGTAGTGGCAGAAAATTCACCCCTCCACTTT; cdr3_aa: CASSVVAENSPLHF
v_call: TRBV27; j_call: TRBJ1-5; clone_size: -; d_call: TRBD1; cdr3_nt: TGTGCCAGCAGTTTCCAGGCAGGGGGGAATCAGCCCCAGCATTTT; cdr3_aa: CASSFQAGGNQPQHF
v_call: TRBV29-1; j_call: TRBJ2-3; clone_size: many; d_call: -; cdr3_nt: TGCAGCGCCCGAGGGACAGCGGGGGATACGCAGTATTTT; cdr3_aa: CSARGTAGDTQYF
v_call: TRBV24-1; j_call: TRBJ1-2; clone_size: -; d_call: -; cdr3_nt: TGTGCCACCAGTGCCCCCGGGACAACAGTCTATGGCTACACCTTC; cdr3_aa: CATSAPGTTVYGYTF
v_call: TRBV4-3; j_call: TRBJ1-6; clone_size: -; d_call: -; cdr3_nt: TGCGCCAGCAGCCCTGGTTTGGACCCCTCCTCCTATAATTCACCCCTCCACTTT; cdr3_aa: CASSPGLDPSSYNSPLHF
v_call: TRBV10-3; j_call: TRBJ1-1; clone_size: -; d_call: -; cdr3_nt: TGTGCCATCAGTGAGTCTCGGGGAATCGGTGAAGCTTTCTTT; cdr3_aa: CAISESRGIGEAFF
v_call: TRBV29-1; j_call: TRBJ1-1; clone_size: few; d_call: -; cdr3_nt: TGCAGCGTAGGCTCGGCGGGGGGCGCGGCTTTCTTT; cdr3_aa: CSVGSAGGAAFF
v_call: TRBV10-3; j_call: TRBJ2-6; clone_size: -; d_call: TRBD1; cdr3_nt: TGTGCCATAAACAGGGGGCCCATCGGGTTCTCTGGGGCCAACGTCCTGACTTTC; cdr3_aa: CAINRGPIGFSGANVLTF
v_call: TRBV24-1; j_call: TRBJ2-5; clone_size: -; d_call: TRBD1; cdr3_nt: TGTGCCACCAGCAACGACAGGGGGGGAGAGACCCAGTACTTC; cdr3_aa: CATSNDRGGETQYF
v_call: TRBV19; j_call: TRBJ2-5; clone_size: many; d_call: -; cdr3_nt: TGTGCCAGTACCCTCGGAGGGGGGGGCGGGGAGACCCAGTACTTC; cdr3_aa: CASTLGGGGGETQYF
v_call: TRBV7-9; j_call: TRBJ2-5; clone_size: few; d_call: TRBD1; cdr3_nt: TGTGCCAGCAGCCAAGGACAGGGGAAAGAGACCCAGTACTTC; cdr3_aa: CASSQGQGKETQYF
v_call: TRBV20-1; j_call: TRBJ1-1; clone_size: -; d_call: TRBD1; cdr3_nt: TGCAGTGCTAGTCCCCAAACAGGGGCCGCCGACTTCACTGAAGCTTTCTTT; cdr3_aa: CSASPQTGAADFTEAFF
v_call: TRBV6-2/TRBV6-3; j_call: TRBJ1-5; clone_size: few; d_call: -; cdr3_nt: TGTGCCAGCAGTTACGAAGGGTACGGCAATCAGCCCCAGCATTTT; cdr3_aa: CASSYEGYGNQPQHF
v_call: TRBV5-1; j_call: TRBJ1-1; clone_size: many; d_call: -; cdr3_nt: TGCGCCAGCAGCCCCCCAAGTTTCGAAGCTTTCTTT; cdr3_aa: CASSPPSFEAFF